A selection of T cell receptor beta chains follows, all from one sample in a study of spatial heterogeneity in lung cancer. TCRdb re-derived calls from the 5' RACE reads in MiXCR, one entry per CDR3 protein. The sample lists about 21,000 distinct CDR3 sequences, 2.8% occurring once. The material sequenced was lung tumor tissue, taken at surgery. Receptors originate from a male donor with early-stage non-small cell lung cancer. CDR3s include the opening cysteine and the closing phenylalanine or tryptophan. D genes are given only for firm matches. Only some rows state a clone size, as once, few, many or a class for expanded clones.

V gene	D gene	J gene	clone size	CDR3 DNA	CDR3 protein
TRBV12-3/TRBV12-4	TRBD2	TRBJ2-5	many	TGTGCCAGCAGCACCAGCGGGAGCAGGTCTGGGACCCAGTACTTC	CASSTSGSRSGTQYF
TRBV6-5	TRBD2	TRBJ2-7	few	TGTGCCAGCAGTCCTAGCGGGAGAGGCGAGCAGTACTTC	CASSPSGRGEQYF
TRBV18	.	TRBJ2-3	many	TGTGCCAGCTCACTCAGATCACAGGCGAGCACAGATACGCAGTATTTT	CASSLRSQASTDTQYF
TRBV11-3	TRBD2	TRBJ2-7	many	TGTGCCAGCAGCTTAGTAAGTAGCGGGAGCACGCGGTACTTC	CASSLVSSGSTRYF
TRBV11-1	.	TRBJ1-1	few	TGTGCCAGCAGCGGACGACGGGAGGGTGTAGCTTTCTTT	CASSGRREGVAFF
TRBV20-1	.	TRBJ2-7	many	TGCAGTGCGAAGACAGGGACTACCTACGAGCAGTACTTC	CSAKTGTTYEQYF
TRBV21-1	.	TRBJ2-3	many	TGTGCCAGCAGCTCGCTATCTCCGGGACCTAGGACTCACACAGATACGCAGTATTTT	CASSSLSPGPRTHTDTQYF
TRBV5-1	TRBD2	TRBJ2-7	many	TGCGCCAGCAGCTTGCAGTCGGGGGGATACGAGCAGTACTTC	CASSLQSGGYEQYF
TRBV29-1	TRBD1	TRBJ2-1	many	TGCAGCCTAGTGGGGACAGATATTACGTTTAGGGAAAATGAGCAGTTCTTC	CSLVGTDITFRENEQFF
TRBV30	.	TRBJ2-5	many	TGTGCCTGGAGCCGGGACCCCCAAGAGACCCAGTACTTC	CAWSRDPQETQYF
TRBV30	.	TRBJ2-6	many	TGTGCCTGGGATACTGGGGCCAACGTCCTGACTTTC	CAWDTGANVLTF
TRBV5-1	.	TRBJ1-3	many	TGCGCCAGCAGCGGAGACACCTCTGGAAACACCATATATTTT	CASSGDTSGNTIYF
TRBV20-1	.	TRBJ2-7	many	TGCAGTGCTAGAGTCGGGGGAACCTACGAGCAGTACTTC	CSARVGGTYEQYF
TRBV10-3	.	TRBJ2-7	many	TGTGCCATCAGTGGGAGAGGGGGAGAAATTAACGGGGAGCAGTACTTC	CAISGRGGEINGEQYF
TRBV12-3/TRBV12-4	.	TRBJ2-1	few	TGTGCCAGCAGTTTAGTGGGGGTCCCCCACAAAAGGAGCTCCTACAATGAGCAGTTCTTC	CASSLVGVPHKRSSYNEQFF
TRBV5-1	.	TRBJ1-5	many	TGCGCCAGCAGCTTGGCAGGGGCCGGCAATCAGCCCCAGCATTTT	CASSLAGAGNQPQHF
TRBV11-1	TRBD2	TRBJ2-5	many	TGTGCCAGCAGCTCTAGACCGATGGACAAACCGGGACTAGCGGGAACGTACCAAGAGACCCAGTACTTC	CASSSRPMDKPGLAGTYQETQYF
TRBV5-6	TRBD2	TRBJ2-7	many	TGTGCCCCCTTTAGCGGGAGGTTCTACGAGCAGTACTTC	CAPFSGRFYEQYF
TRBV2	TRBD2	TRBJ2-7	many	TGTGCCAGCAGTGACGTCTGGACTAGCGGGGACTACGAGCAGTACTTC	CASSDVWTSGDYEQYF
TRBV20-1	TRBD2	TRBJ2-3	many	TGCAGTGCTGGACTAGCGGGGTACACAGATACGCAGTATTTT	CSAGLAGYTDTQYF
TRBV25-1	.	TRBJ2-7	many	TGTGCCAGCAGTGAAGTGTCTCGAACAGCCTCCTACGAGCAGTACTTC	CASSEVSRTASYEQYF
TRBV7-7	TRBD2	TRBJ2-1	many	TGTGCTAGCAGCCTAGGACTAGCGGACAATGAGCAGTTCTTC	CASSLGLADNEQFF
TRBV15	TRBD2	TRBJ2-7	many	TGTGCCACCAGCAGAGATTACGGGGGGACCTACGAGCAGTACTTC	CATSRDYGGTYEQYF
TRBV14	.	TRBJ1-1	many	TGTGCCAGCAGCCGGACTTCAGGGTTTCTCAACACTGAAGCTTTCTTT	CASSRTSGFLNTEAFF
TRBV10-3	.	TRBJ1-6	many	TGTGCCATCAGTGAGTCTGGTGGAGGTTCACCCCTCCACTTT	CAISESGGGSPLHF
TRBV28	TRBD1	TRBJ2-7	many	TGTGCCAGCTATGCACAGGGGTACTACGAGCAGTACTTC	CASYAQGYYEQYF
TRBV6-5	TRBD2	TRBJ2-1	many	TGTGCCAGCAGCAAAAGACTAGCGGGAAGAGATGAGCAGTTCTTC	CASSKRLAGRDEQFF
TRBV2	.	TRBJ2-1	many	TGTGCCAGCAGTGAAGGGCCTCATGAGCAGTTCTTC	CASSEGPHEQFF
TRBV11-2	.	TRBJ1-1	many	TGTGCCAGCAGCTTAGGGGCGAACACTGAAGCTTTCTTT	CASSLGANTEAFF
TRBV7-9	.	TRBJ1-5	many	TGTGCCAGCAGCTCAACGACAGATCCTTGGCCCCAGCATTTT	CASSSTTDPWPQHF
TRBV20-1	TRBD1	TRBJ2-7	many	TGCAGTGCTAGAGTTAGGGGGCGTCTGACCTACGAGCAGTACTTC	CSARVRGRLTYEQYF
TRBV11-2	.	TRBJ2-3	many	TGTGCCAGCAGCTTAGTAGGTGTTTACCCAGATACGCAGTATTTT	CASSLVGVYPDTQYF
TRBV30	TRBD1	TRBJ2-1	many	TGTGCCTGGAGTCAACAGGGGGGTGAGCAGTTCTTC	CAWSQQGGEQFF
TRBV6-2/TRBV6-3	.	TRBJ2-5	many	TGTGCCAGCAGGCCCCTCTTGGGGGGAGGGGGAGAGACCCAGTACTTC	CASRPLLGGGGETQYF
TRBV7-2	TRBD2	TRBJ2-1	many	TGTGCCAGCAGCCTAGCGGGAGAAAGTGGTGAGCAGTTCTTC	CASSLAGESGEQFF
TRBV7-8	.	TRBJ2-5	.	TGTGCCAGCAGGCTAGCGGGACAGGGAGGTCGGGAGACCCAGTACTTC	CASRLAGQGGRETQYF
TRBV6-5	TRBD1	TRBJ1-3	many	TGTGCCAGCAGGGGGCCGGGACAGAACTCTGGAAACACCATATATTTT	CASRGPGQNSGNTIYF
TRBV12-3/TRBV12-4	TRBD2	TRBJ2-1	many	TGTGCCAGCAGTGCCGTGGGTCAAGGGGAGGGGCAGTTCTTC	CASSAVGQGEGQFF
TRBV27	.	TRBJ1-2	many	TGTGCCAGCAGTTTAACCGGCTTTGCTAACTATGGCTACACCTTC	CASSLTGFANYGYTF
TRBV7-9	.	TRBJ2-2	many	TGTGCCAGCAGCCGACAGCTTTCGAACACCGGGGAGCTGTTTTTT	CASSRQLSNTGELFF
TRBV9	.	TRBJ2-7	many	TGTGCCAGCAGCGTTGGGGAGGCCATCGCCTACGAGCAGTACTTC	CASSVGEAIAYEQYF
TRBV3-1	.	TRBJ2-7	many	TGTGCCAGCAGCCAAGATACGGAGGGGTACGAGCAGTACTTC	CASSQDTEGYEQYF
TRBV29-1	TRBD1	TRBJ1-2	many	TGCAGCGTTGAAGATTGGATGCCAAAGACAGGGGGCTATGGCTACACCTTC	CSVEDWMPKTGGYGYTF
TRBV27	.	TRBJ2-1	many	TGTGCCAGCAGTTTATCCACGGTGGATGAGCAGTTCTTC	CASSLSTVDEQFF
TRBV20-1	.	TRBJ2-7	many	TGCAGTGCTAGCTCACGAAACTCCTACGAGCAGTACTTC	CSASSRNSYEQYF
TRBV4-1	.	TRBJ2-7	medium-sized	TGCGCCAGCAGCCAAGATCCGGGAGATAACGAGCAGTACTTC	CASSQDPGDNEQYF
TRBV20-1	.	TRBJ2-2	many	TGCAGTGCCCGAAGAGATGGGGGCGGGGAGCTGTTTTTT	CSARRDGGGELFF
TRBV7-9	.	TRBJ1-5	many	TGTGCCAGCAGCTTAGCGTCGCAGGGAGATCAGCCCCAGCATTTT	CASSLASQGDQPQHF
TRBV7-8	.	TRBJ2-2	many	TGTGCCAGCAGCTTACGCAGCAACACCGGGGAGCTGTTTTTT	CASSLRSNTGELFF
TRBV9	.	TRBJ2-7	many	TGTGCCAGCAGCGTAGGACAAGACCCCTACGAGCAGTACTTC	CASSVGQDPYEQYF
TRBV12-3/TRBV12-4	TRBD1	TRBJ1-1	.	TGTGCCAACAGTCAACGACAGGGGGCTGAAGCTTTCTTT	CANSQRQGAEAFF
TRBV6-2/TRBV6-3	TRBD1	TRBJ1-2	many	TGTGCCAGCAGTTACTCGACAGGGGATGGCTACACCTTC	CASSYSTGDGYTF
TRBV19	.	TRBJ1-2	many	TGTGCCAGTAGTATAAGAGGGGTGGTGCGCTATGGCTACACCTTC	CASSIRGVVRYGYTF
TRBV5-1	TRBD2	TRBJ2-1	many	TGCGCCAGCAGCTTAGGACTAGCCACCGACGATGAGCAGTTCTTC	CASSLGLATDDEQFF
TRBV7-6	.	TRBJ2-3	many	TGTGCCAGCAGCTTAACAGATACGCAGTATTTT	CASSLTDTQYF
TRBV7-7	.	TRBJ2-5	many	TGTGCTAGCAGCTTAGGACGCCAAGAGACCCAGTACTTC	CASSLGRQETQYF
TRBV28	.	TRBJ1-5	.	TGTGCCAGCAGTAGGCGAAGCCCGGGCAATCAGCCCCAGCATTTT	CASSRRSPGNQPQHF
TRBV24-1	.	TRBJ2-2	many	TGTGCCACCAGTGATTTTGCCGGCGCGGGATCGAACACCGGGGAGCTGTTTTTT	CATSDFAGAGSNTGELFF
TRBV24-1	TRBD2	TRBJ2-1	many	TGTGCCACCTCGCTAAGCGGGAACTACAATGAGCAGTTCTTC	CATSLSGNYNEQFF
TRBV14	TRBD2	TRBJ2-1	many	TGTGCCAGCAGCCCAGGACTAGCGGGAGCCGAGGAGCAGTTCTTC	CASSPGLAGAEEQFF